This TCR beta chain was documented in a study of shared clonotypes between healthy human individuals. The authors distributed each subset's genomic DNA evenly over several immunoSEQ plates. Sequenced by immunoSEQ multiplex PCR; TCRdb stores in-frame clones only, minus some. The table lists about 1 million clones, more than 60% of them singletons. Study-wide points: A reduction in generation probabilities was seen for non-shared clonotypes relative to those shared by all four donors.

The CDR3 spans 14 residues. The germline V gene encodes CDR1 SQVTM and CDR2 ANQGSEA. V was shortened by 4 bases and J by 7 bases, with 19 bases between the two germline ends. Notes on this clone: Its matching antigen is unknown.

The genes are TRBV29-1 and TRBJ1-1; D is perhaps TRBD1 (5 bases). The TCR was taken from a young man in good health. The sequencing sample was made of memory CD4+ T cells sorted from blood. Subset in this sample: CD45RA-negative fraction. The CDR3 region is CSVVFGAGLHEAFF. Written as DNA, the CDR3 is TGCAGCGTTGTTTTCGGGGCAGGGCTACATGAAGCTTTCTTT.